These T cell receptor beta chains were read from a single sample in a study of CD8 T cells in Susac syndrome. TCRdb re-analysed the immunoSEQ multiplex PCR reads in MiXCR, keeping a single row per CDR3 protein. The repertoire holds about 300,000 distinct CDR3 sequences, with 80% to 90% as singletons. The sample comprised CD8+ T cells from PBMCs. These receptor sequences come from a human donor with multiple sclerosis. The conserved cysteine and the conserved F or W are not part of the CDR3 here.

J gene: TRBJ2-1; CDR3 length: 12; V gene: TRBV9; CDR3 protein: ASSARDRSDEQF
J gene: TRBJ2-2; CDR3 length: 13; V gene: TRBV7-3; CDR3 protein: ASSLLGLPTGELF
J gene: TRBJ2-1; CDR3 length: 11; V gene: TRBV30; CDR3 protein: AWSVLAGNEQF
J gene: TRBJ1-1; CDR3 length: 13; V gene: TRBV5-5; CDR3 protein: ASSLYTALNTEAF
J gene: TRBJ2-1; CDR3 length: 15; V gene: TRBV7-8; CDR3 protein: ASSSILAGGTYNEQF
J gene: TRBJ2-3; CDR3 length: 12; V gene: TRBV20-1; CDR3 protein: SARDGDLTDTQY
J gene: TRBJ2-1; CDR3 length: 13; V gene: TRBV9; CDR3 protein: ASSVAGGPRWGQF
J gene: TRBJ2-5; CDR3 length: 16; V gene: TRBV27; CDR3 protein: ASSPRALDSLYQETQY
J gene: TRBJ2-6; CDR3 length: 14; V gene: TRBV6-1; CDR3 protein: ASIYRGDSGANVLT
J gene: TRBJ2-4; CDR3 length: 13; V gene: TRBV4-1; CDR3 protein: ASSQATGDKNIQY
J gene: TRBJ2-6; CDR3 length: 14; V gene: TRBV12-3/TRBV12-4; CDR3 protein: ASSWKRFSGANVLT
J gene: TRBJ2-2; CDR3 length: 13; V gene: TRBV6-2/TRBV6-3; CDR3 protein: ASSYKFHTTGELF
J gene: TRBJ2-7; CDR3 length: 13; V gene: TRBV28; CDR3 protein: ASTSSGQFSYEQY
J gene: TRBJ2-7; CDR3 length: 12; V gene: TRBV7-8; CDR3 protein: ASSFGVITYEQY
J gene: TRBJ2-1; CDR3 length: 11; V gene: TRBV27; CDR3 protein: ASSPGLAGVLF
J gene: TRBJ1-5; CDR3 length: 13; V gene: TRBV10-3; CDR3 protein: AISENKGVNQPQH
J gene: TRBJ1-2; CDR3 length: 12; V gene: TRBV6-5; CDR3 protein: ASSYLGFEEGYT
J gene: TRBJ1-2; CDR3 length: 14; V gene: TRBV13; CDR3 protein: ASSPSGTGGNYGYT
J gene: TRBJ2-1; CDR3 length: 10; V gene: TRBV4-1; CDR3 protein: ASSRGYNEQF
J gene: TRBJ2-7; CDR3 length: 11; V gene: TRBV7-9; CDR3 protein: ASSSPGQPEQY
J gene: TRBJ2-2; CDR3 length: 14; V gene: TRBV10-1; CDR3 protein: ASSALAGVNTGELF
J gene: TRBJ2-7; CDR3 length: 14; V gene: TRBV5-1; CDR3 protein: ASSLSSSGMSSEQY
J gene: TRBJ2-3; CDR3 length: 14; V gene: TRBV7-8; CDR3 protein: ASSLVRAGAEDTQY
J gene: TRBJ2-7; CDR3 length: 13; V gene: TRBV25-1; CDR3 protein: ASSELDRVGYEQY
J gene: TRBJ1-5; CDR3 length: 13; V gene: TRBV19; CDR3 protein: ASSKDTATHQPQH
J gene: TRBJ2-1; CDR3 length: 16; V gene: TRBV12-3/TRBV12-4; CDR3 protein: ASSLSSGREHSYNEQF
J gene: TRBJ1-1; CDR3 length: 11; V gene: TRBV15; CDR3 protein: ATSRTGDTEAF
J gene: TRBJ1-1; CDR3 length: 14; V gene: TRBV29-1; CDR3 protein: SAKSPHPKVNTEAF
J gene: TRBJ2-1; CDR3 length: 9; V gene: TRBV6-5; CDR3 protein: ASRTGRRQF
J gene: TRBJ2-3; CDR3 length: 15; V gene: TRBV11-3; CDR3 protein: ASSRGEWPISTDTQY
J gene: TRBJ2-7; CDR3 length: 12; V gene: TRBV7-9; CDR3 protein: ASSHREKIYEQY
J gene: TRBJ1-1; CDR3 length: 14; V gene: TRBV6-5; CDR3 protein: ASSYAFGGTEGEAF
J gene: TRBJ1-1; CDR3 length: 13; V gene: TRBV25-1; CDR3 protein: ASRPRQDLNTEAF
J gene: TRBJ2-5; CDR3 length: 13; V gene: TRBV28; CDR3 protein: ASSTSGTFQETQY
J gene: TRBJ2-7; CDR3 length: 11; V gene: TRBV3-1; CDR3 protein: ASSQGRHYEQY
J gene: TRBJ2-1; CDR3 length: 9; V gene: TRBV6-1; CDR3 protein: ASHLYNEQF
J gene: TRBJ1-5; CDR3 length: 14; V gene: TRBV11-3; CDR3 protein: ASSVAGRKGNQPQH
J gene: TRBJ2-3; CDR3 length: 12; V gene: TRBV7-7; CDR3 protein: APLPRRSTDTQY
J gene: TRBJ2-1; CDR3 length: 17; V gene: TRBV15; CDR3 protein: ATSRDTSGHTFSYNEQF
J gene: TRBJ2-1; CDR3 length: 11; V gene: TRBV30; CDR3 protein: AWTGFAPNEQF
J gene: TRBJ2-1; CDR3 length: 14; V gene: TRBV7-9; CDR3 protein: ASSLPLASSYNEQF
J gene: TRBJ2-2; CDR3 length: 10; V gene: TRBV30; CDR3 protein: ARGGPGRELF